The TCR beta chain under discussion was sequenced for a study of cytomegalovirus exposure and HLA in healthy donors. Study-level background: The study's early data release held about 77 million unique TCRs from HLA-typed donors. General observations from the study: Another analysis was done later, and it associated around 16,000 TCR beta sequences with HLA alleles at 0.05 false discovery rate. Cytomegalovirus-associated status was assigned to 150 or so TCR beta chains. Most TCR sequences were seen very rarely across donors, but some public TCRs occurred in many.

The V and J ends lost 3 bases and 3 bases, in that order; junction bases with no gene match: 11. The germline CDR1 and CDR2 sequences are SQVTM and ANQGSEA. The CDR3 has 17 amino acids. With respect to this clone: Its antigen is still unknown.

Amplification used 60 Vbeta primers and 13 Jbeta primers. Clones were read by immunoSEQ multiplex PCR, and TCRdb kept only the in-frame ones, dropping some. The sample records tens of thousands of clones, around four fifths being singletons. This TCR was sampled from a woman in her twenties or thirties in good health and CMV-seropositive. The chain recombines TRBV29-1 with TRBJ2-3; 11 bases match TRBD2. Sequencing used PBMCs. The CDR3 sequence is CSVDIVGGLAVTDTQYF. CDR3 nucleotide sequence: TGCAGCGTTGATATAGTTGGGGGACTAGCGGTAACAGATACGCAGTATTTT.